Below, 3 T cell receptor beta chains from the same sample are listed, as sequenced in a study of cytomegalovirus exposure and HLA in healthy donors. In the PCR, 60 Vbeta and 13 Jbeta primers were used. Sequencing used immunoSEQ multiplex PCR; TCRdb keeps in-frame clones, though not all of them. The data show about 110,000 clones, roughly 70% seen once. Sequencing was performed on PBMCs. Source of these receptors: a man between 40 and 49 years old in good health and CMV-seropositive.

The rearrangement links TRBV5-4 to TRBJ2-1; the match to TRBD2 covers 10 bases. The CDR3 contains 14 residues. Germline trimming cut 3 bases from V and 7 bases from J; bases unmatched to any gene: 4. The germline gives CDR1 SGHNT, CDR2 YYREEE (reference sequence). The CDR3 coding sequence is TGTGCCAGCAGCTCGGGACTAGCGAAAAATGAGCAGTTCTTC. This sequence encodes CASSSGLAKNEQFF.

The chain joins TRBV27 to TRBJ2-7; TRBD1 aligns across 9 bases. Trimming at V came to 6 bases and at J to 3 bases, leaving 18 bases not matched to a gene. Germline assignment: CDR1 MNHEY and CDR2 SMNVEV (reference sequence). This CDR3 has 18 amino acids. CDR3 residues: CASSLRSFRGQGFYEQYF. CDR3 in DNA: TGTGCCAGCAGCTTAAGATCATTTAGGGGACAGGGATTCTACGAGCAGTACTTC.

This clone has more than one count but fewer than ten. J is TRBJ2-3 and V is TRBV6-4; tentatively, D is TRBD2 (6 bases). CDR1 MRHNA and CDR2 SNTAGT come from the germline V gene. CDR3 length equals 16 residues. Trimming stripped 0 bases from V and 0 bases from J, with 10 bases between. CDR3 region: CASSDSGGASTDTQYF. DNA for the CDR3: TGTGCCAGCAGTGACTCGGGGGGTGCTAGCACAGATACGCAGTATTTT.